The sequence of this T cell receptor (beta chain) was determined in a study of blood T cell repertoires in COVID-19. Original processing notes: Reference gene primer amplification yielded estimated nucleated cell counts. TCRdb's copy holds only in-frame clones and misses some; the assay was immunoSEQ multiplex PCR. V, J and clone size were drawn from that table, and D and trimming were deduced from the DNA. The sample has 120,000 to 150,000 clones; more than 75% are singletons. Clinical history as reported by participants underpinned cohort assignment. This TCR was sampled from a woman in her twenties or thirties with acute COVID-19. The sequencing input was PBMCs or T cells enriched from blood (not recorded which).

The DNA of the CDR3 is TGTGCCTGGAGTCTCGGGAATCAGCCCCAGCATTTT. Its translation: CAWSLGNQPQHF. The J gene is TRBJ1-5, the V gene TRBV30; D gene unclear. CDR1 GTSNPN and CDR2 SVGIG come from the germline V gene (reference sequence). V lost 2 bases and J 4 bases, leaving 6 bases between the germline ends. The CDR3 consists of 12 residues.